Listed here are 11 T cell receptor beta chains from one sample, sequenced in a study of blood T cell repertoires in COVID-19. The repertoire was sequenced with immunoSEQ multiplex PCR; TCRdb's copy has only in-frame clones and lacks some. Seen here are about 130,000 clones, about 83% observed once, and the top ten hold roughly 12%. Sequencing used peripheral blood. The receptors here all came from a man aged 55-75 years with acute or convalescent COVID-19.

The chain joins TRBV19 to TRBJ1-5, with 7 bases identical to TRBD1. V lost 4 bases, J lost 5 bases, and 8 bases stayed unmatched. Germline V gene data show CDR1 as LNHDA and CDR2 as SQIVND (reference sequence). The CDR3 consists of 15 residues. The CDR3 DNA follows: TGTGCCAGTAGTAGGACCGGGACAGACCATCAGCCCCAGCATTTT. Encoded protein: CASSRTGTDHQPQHF.

This clone was seen just once. J is TRBJ2-7 and V is TRBV5-8; 7 positions agree with TRBD2. The CDR3 totals 15 residues. With 4 bases clipped from V and 3 bases from J, the junction kept 10 bases outside the gene matches. CDR1 SGHTS and CDR2 YDEGEE come from the germline V gene. In nucleotides, the CDR3 is TGTGCCAGCAGCGCCCGGGGAGCGGGGAGCTACGAGCAGTACTTC. Translation gives CASSARGAGSYEQYF.

This chain uses TRBV18 with TRBJ2-7; TRBD2 might be the D (5 bases). From germline, CDR1 is KGHSH and CDR2 LQKENI. The CDR3 covers 15 residues. Deletions cut 0 bases from V and 3 bases from J, with 12 bases between. The CDR3 is CASSPPSRGDYEQYF. The CDR3 DNA reads TGTGCCAGCTCACCACCATCCCGGGGAGACTACGAGCAGTACTTC.

CDR3 in amino acids: CASSIVTGVFNQPQHF. CDR3 bases: TGTGCCAGTAGTATAGTGACAGGGGTTTTCAATCAGCCCCAGCATTTT. The chain employs TRBV19 and TRBJ1-5, with 8 bases identical to TRBD1. The V gene end was trimmed by 1 base and the J gene end by 3 bases; junction bases not matched to a gene: 5. Germline CDR1 and CDR2: LNHDA and SQIVND (reference sequence). The CDR3 has 16 amino acids.

This sequence joins TRBV2 and TRBJ1-2; D is perhaps TRBD1 (6 bases). Germline-derived CDR1 and CDR2 are SNHLY and FYNNEI. The CDR3 length is 14 residues. V lost 8 bases to trimming and J lost 3 bases, with 16 bases between them. CDR3 nucleotide sequence: TGTGCCAGCCTTCCTCACACAGGGTACTATGGCTACACCTTC. This encodes CASLPHTGYYGYTF.

The chain links TRBV28 to TRBJ1-5; D is undetermined. Germline V CDR1 and CDR2: MDHEN, SYDVKM. Trimming removed 2 bases at V and 7 bases at J, with 12 bases between. CDR3 length: 14 amino acids. CDR3 loop: CASSLSAGWQPQHF. The CDR3 DNA sequence: TGTGCCAGCAGTTTAAGTGCAGGATGGCAGCCCCAGCATTTT.

This chain joins TRBV7-8 and TRBJ1-2; perhaps TRBD1 as D (5 bases). V lost 2 bases to trimming and J lost 2 bases, with 9 bases between them. The CDR3 covers 14 residues. CDR1 is SGHVS and CDR2 is FQNEAQ in the germline V gene. For the CDR3, the DNA is TGTGCCAGCAGCTTAATTGGGGGGAACTATGGCTACACCTTC. As protein: CASSLIGGNYGYTF.

The chain joins TRBV29-1 to TRBJ1-2; 9 bases are shared with TRBD1. After removal of 7 bases from V and 6 bases from J, the junction contained 9 bases not matched to a gene. Germline V CDR1 and CDR2: SQVTM, ANQGSEA. The CDR3 length is 13 residues. The DNA of the CDR3 is TGCAGCGCCGGACAGGGGAAGGGGGATGGCTACACCTTC. Protein product: CSAGQGKGDGYTF.

About this clone: Other nucleotide sequences from this sample produce the same CDR3. The CDR3 sequence: CASSQGAGSEAFF. In nucleotides, the CDR3 is TGTGCCAGCAGCCAAGGGGCGGGCTCTGAAGCTTTCTTT. V gene TRBV3-1 (or the pseudogene TRBV3-2) combines with J gene TRBJ1-1; unclear D gene. Germline-derived CDR1 and CDR2 are LGHDT and YNNKEL (reference sequence). This CDR3 has 13 residues. V lost 1 base and J 6 bases, leaving 9 bases between the germline ends.

CDR3 sequence (DNA): TGTGCCAGCAGCCCGGACACGTACACTGAAGCTTTCTTT. Protein sequence: CASSPDTYTEAFF. The V gene is TRBV11-3, the J gene TRBJ1-1; tentative D call: TRBD1 (5 bases). The CDR3 consists of 13 residues. CDR1 is SGHNT, CDR2 YENEEA, per germline. The V end was cut by 5 bases, the J end by 3 bases, with 10 bases between.

This rearrangement joins TRBV5-1 to TRBJ2-5; 8 bases line up with TRBD1. The V segment lost 1 base and the J segment 5 bases; nucleotides outside the gene matches: 7. The CDR3 extends over 15 amino acids. Per germline, CDR1 SGHRS and CDR2 YFSETQ. The CDR3 region is CASSLPTGVAETQYF. CDR3 coding DNA: TGCGCCAGCAGCTTGCCGACAGGGGTAGCGGAGACCCAGTACTTC.